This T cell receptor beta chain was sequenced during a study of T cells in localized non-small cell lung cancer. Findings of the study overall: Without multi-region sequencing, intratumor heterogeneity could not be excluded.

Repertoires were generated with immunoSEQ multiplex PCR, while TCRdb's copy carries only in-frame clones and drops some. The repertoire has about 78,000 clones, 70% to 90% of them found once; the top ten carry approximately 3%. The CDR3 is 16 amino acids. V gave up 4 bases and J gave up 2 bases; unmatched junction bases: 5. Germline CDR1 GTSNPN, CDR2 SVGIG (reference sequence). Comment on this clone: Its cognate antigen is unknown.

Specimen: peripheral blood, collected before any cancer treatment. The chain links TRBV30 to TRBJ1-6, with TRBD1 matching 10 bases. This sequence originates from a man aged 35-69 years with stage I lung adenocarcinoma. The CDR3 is CAWTGTGAPYNSPLHF. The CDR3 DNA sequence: TGTGCCTGGACCGGGACAGGGGCACCCTATAATTCACCCCTCCACTTT.